This T cell receptor beta chain was sequenced during a study of blood T cell repertoires in COVID-19. V gave up 6 bases and J gave up 7 bases; unmatched junction bases: 15. Germline V gene sequence: CDR1 MDHEN, CDR2 SYDVKM. CDR3 size: 16 residues. This clone has a handful of counts. Clones were read by immunoSEQ multiplex PCR, and TCRdb kept only the in-frame ones, dropping some. The sample lists around 97,000 clones; 82% were seen once. The rearrangement links TRBV28 to TRBJ1-5; 7 bases are shared with TRBD1. The TCR originated in a man between 65 and 85 years old with acute or convalescent COVID-19. What was sequenced was peripheral blood. The CDR3 sequence is CASRSDPTGTSQPQHF. The DNA of the CDR3 is TGTGCCAGCAGGTCCGACCCGACAGGGACTAGCCAGCCCCAGCATTTT.